The 21 T cell receptor beta chains below all came from one sample that was sequenced in a study of technical replicates of blood from several donors. Sequencing was performed with immunoSEQ multiplex PCR; in TCRdb, only in-frame clones are kept and a portion is missing. Counted here are some 80,000 clones, approximately 96% occurring once; the ten biggest clones make up approximately 0.18%. Sequenced sample: T cells isolated from PBMCs. The receptors stem from a human donor in good health.

This chain connects TRBV29-1 to TRBJ1-1; D is undetermined. The germline V gene encodes CDR1 SQVTM and CDR2 ANQGSEA. This CDR3 is 14 amino acids long. The V end lost 2 bases, the J end lost 7 bases, and 17 bases lay between the germline ends. The DNA of the CDR3 is TGCAGCGTTGAAATCGTGGCATCTCGGGGTGAAGCTTTCTTT. It encodes CSVEIVASRGEAFF.

This chain joins TRBV29-1 and TRBJ2-7; D call uncertain. This CDR3 is 11 amino acids long. Germline V gene data show CDR1 as SQVTM and CDR2 as ANQGSEA. Deletions cut 5 bases from V and 3 bases from J, with 8 bases between. CDR3 DNA: TGCAGCGTTTCACGGAGCTACGAGCAGTACTTC. Amino acid sequence: CSVSRSYEQYF.

This sequence joins TRBV7-9 and TRBJ2-2, with D possibly matching TRBD2 (5 bases). The CDR3 has 16 amino acids. The germline gives CDR1 SEHNR, CDR2 FQNEAQ (reference sequence). Between the trimmed V and J ends, which lost 3 bases and 5 bases, there was a span of 16 bases. CDR3 region: CASSFVAKRGTGELFF. The CDR3 nucleotides read TGTGCCAGCAGCTTCGTAGCGAAAAGAGGGACCGGGGAGCTGTTTTTT.

Here the CDR3 DNA reads TGTGCCAGCAGGAGACAGGGTCACTATGGCTACACCTTC. Protein: CASRRQGHYGYTF. The V and J genes are TRBV27 and TRBJ1-2, with 7 bases that match TRBD1. The CDR3 is made up of 13 amino acids. CDR1 MNHEY and CDR2 SMNVEV come from the germline V gene (reference sequence). After removal of 6 bases from V and 3 bases from J, the junction contained 4 bases not matched to a gene.

V is TRBV10-1 and J is TRBJ2-7; TRBD1 matches 7 bases. CDR1 and CDR2 from the germline V gene are WNHNN and SYGVQD (reference sequence). The CDR3 is made up of 12 amino acids. V shed 6 bases and J 4 bases; nucleotides not matched to a gene: 3. For the CDR3, the DNA is TGCGCCAGCAGAAAGACAGGGTACGAGCAGTACTTC. Encoded protein: CASRKTGYEQYF.

J is TRBJ2-3 and V is TRBV7-9; possibly TRBD2 for D (5 bases). The V end lost 3 bases, the J end lost 14 bases, and 15 bases lay between the germline ends. Germline-derived CDR1 and CDR2 are SEHNR and FQNEAQ (reference sequence). There are 12 residues in the CDR3. This CDR3 reads CASSLVGGIWYF. DNA of the CDR3: TGTGCCAGCAGCTTGGTCGGAGGTATCTGGTATTTT. The complete variable domain, with remaining parts taken from reference TRBV7-9 and TRBJ2-3, reads DTGVSQNPRHKITKRGQNVTFRCDPISEHNRLYWYRQTLGQGPEFLTYFQNEAQLEKSRLLSDRFSAERPKGSFSTLEIQRTEQGDSAMYLCASSLVGGIWYFGPGTRLTVL.

The V call is TRBV5-4, the J call TRBJ1-1; 7 bases agree with TRBD1. From germline, CDR1 is SGHNT and CDR2 YYREEE (reference sequence). V lost 3 bases and J lost 5; bases outside the gene matches: 13. The CDR3 covers 16 residues. The chain's CDR3 is CASSSHDTGVLTEAFF. The CDR3 region has the DNA TGTGCCAGCAGCTCTCATGATACAGGGGTTTTGACTGAAGCTTTCTTT.

A note on this clone: The same CDR3 can be traced to other DNA sequences in this sample. The chain has TRBV6-1 and TRBJ2-5; D is perhaps TRBD1 (6 bases). The germline V gene encodes CDR1 MNHNS and CDR2 SASEGT. CDR3 length: 13 amino acids. Trimming shortened V by 5 bases and J by 2 bases, and 9 bases separated the two germline ends. This CDR3 is CASSTDRQETQYF. DNA of the CDR3: TGTGCCAGCAGTACCGACAGGCAAGAGACCCAGTACTTC.

The rearrangement joins TRBV5-1 to TRBJ1-1; no definite D call. This CDR3 has 12 residues. Trimming removed 0 bases from V and 7 bases from J, with 7 bases in between. Germline CDR1 and CDR2: SGHRS and YFSETQ. CDR3 DNA sequence: TGCGCCAGCAGCTTGGCAGAAGATGAAGCTTTCTTT. Its translation is CASSLAEDEAFF.

The genes are TRBV19 and TRBJ2-7, with 8 bases lining up with TRBD1. Trimming cost V 4 bases and J 1 base; bases outside gene matches: 6. Germline CDR1 LNHDA, CDR2 SQIVND (reference sequence). CDR3 length: 15 residues. This CDR3 is CASSKDRDRSYEQYF. The CDR3 DNA follows: TGTGCCAGTAGTAAGGACCGGGACAGGTCCTACGAGCAGTACTTC.

The chain links TRBV7-8 to TRBJ2-4, with D unresolved. V lost 3 bases and J 13 bases, leaving 25 bases between the germline ends. The CDR3 extends over 16 amino acids. Per germline, CDR1 SGHVS and CDR2 FQNEAQ. The CDR3 sequence is CASSFQSQKITPGQYF. The CDR3 nucleotides read TGTGCCAGCAGCTTCCAGAGTCAGAAGATAACCCCAGGCCAGTACTTC.

This clone has just one count. The rearrangement joins TRBV19 to TRBJ2-1; maybe TRBD1 (6 bases). Per the germline V gene, CDR1 is LNHDA and CDR2 is SQIVND (reference sequence). V lost 5 bases and J 3 bases, leaving 8 bases between the germline ends. CDR3 size: 13 residues. The CDR3 here is CASSQGFYNEQFF. In DNA, the CDR3 is TGTGCCAGTAGTCAGGGGTTCTACAATGAGCAGTTCTTC. The full variable domain, completed using reference TRBV19 and TRBJ2-1, is DGGITQSPKYLFRKEGQNVTLSCEQNLNHDAMYWYRQDPGQGLRLIYYSQIVNDFQKGDIAEGYSVSREKKESFPLTVTSAQKNPTAFYLCASSQGFYNEQFFGPGTRLTVL.

This clone showed up just once. The rearrangement links TRBV7-2 to TRBJ1-2; TRBD1 matches 9 bases. CDR3 size: 15 residues. Per germline, CDR1 SGHTA and CDR2 FQGNSA. V shed 6 bases and J 5 bases; nucleotides not matched to a gene: 10. The CDR3 sequence: CASREGQGRVYGYTF. CDR3 sequence (DNA): TGTGCCAGCAGGGAGGGACAGGGTAGGGTATATGGCTACACCTTC.

The chain links TRBV19 to TRBJ1-5, with D tentatively TRBD1 (5 bases). The CDR3 spans 15 residues. CDR1 is LNHDA and CDR2 is SQIVND in the germline V gene (reference sequence). Deletions cut 5 bases from V and 4 bases from J, with 15 bases between. CDR3 bases: TGTGCCAGTAGTGCCTCCCGGGCAGGGAATCAGCCCCAGCATTTT. Translated, it gives CASSASRAGNQPQHF. Drawing the rest from reference TRBV19 and TRBJ1-5, the complete variable domain is DGGITQSPKYLFRKEGQNVTLSCEQNLNHDAMYWYRQDPGQGLRLIYYSQIVNDFQKGDIAEGYSVSREKKESFPLTVTSAQKNPTAFYLCASSASRAGNQPQHFGDGTRLSIL.

The J gene is TRBJ1-5, the V gene TRBV6-5; no reliable D call. From germline, CDR1 is MNHEY and CDR2 SVGAGI. Trimming took 0 bases from V and 8 from J, leaving 11 bases between them. This CDR3 has 14 residues. CDR3 DNA sequence: TGTGCCAGCAGTTACTCGACGGTAGCGGAGCCCCAGCATTTT. Translating it yields CASSYSTVAEPQHF.

This clone was counted once. The rearrangement links TRBV28 to TRBJ1-2; D gene ambiguous. The CDR3 sequence is 15 residues long. V was cut by 4 bases and J by 8 bases, with 20 bases left in between. Per germline, CDR1 MDHEN and CDR2 SYDVKM. In DNA form, the CDR3 reads TGTGCCAGCAGTTCACCGAGTGCAGGAGGCGGCGGCTACACCTTC. Translating it yields CASSSPSAGGGGYTF.

This chain links TRBV5-4 with TRBJ1-1; no firm D call. The CDR3 runs to 14 residues. Trimming removed 2 bases from V and 0 bases from J, with 8 bases in between. Germline assignment: CDR1 SGHNT and CDR2 YYREEE (reference sequence). The CDR3 bases are TGTGCCAGCAGCTTAATTGACATGAACACTGAAGCTTTCTTT. It translates to CASSLIDMNTEAFF.

The chain uses TRBV6-4 and TRBJ1-5; D is unresolved. V was shortened by 4 bases and J by 4 bases, with 8 bases between the two germline ends. Looked up from germline, CDR1 is MRHNA and CDR2 is SNTAGT. There are 13 residues in the CDR3. CDR3 sequence (DNA): TGTGCCAGCAGTGTGGGCAGAAATCAGCCCCAGCATTTT. Its protein product is CASSVGRNQPQHF.

The chain links TRBV7-9 to TRBJ2-7; the D gene is possibly TRBD2 (5 bases). Germline-derived CDR1 and CDR2 are SEHNR and FQNEAQ (reference sequence). The CDR3 spans 12 residues. The V gene lost 1 base and the J gene lost 5 bases, with 6 bases spanning the gap. The CDR3 protein is CASSLGRNEQYF. The CDR3 DNA follows: TGTGCCAGCAGCTTAGGGAGGAACGAGCAGTACTTC.

The rearrangement joins TRBV5-6 to TRBJ2-5; 9 nucleotides agree with TRBD2. Trimming took 0 bases from V and 5 from J; bases not matched to a gene: 11. Germline CDR1 reads SGHDT; CDR2 reads YYEEEE. The CDR3 loop spans 17 amino acids. The CDR3 is CASSLEAGGNVVETQYF. CDR3 coding DNA: TGTGCCAGCAGCTTGGAAGCGGGGGGCAATGTCGTCGAGACCCAGTACTTC.

CDR3 sequence: CASSAPTGGNQPQHF. Written as DNA, the CDR3 is TGTGCCAGCAGTGCCCCGACAGGGGGCAATCAGCCCCAGCATTTT. The chain uses TRBV6-1 and TRBJ1-5; 8 bases are a match to TRBD1. The CDR3 runs 15 residues. Losses at the gene ends were 4 bases for V and 2 bases for J; bases not matched to a gene: 4. Germline assignment: CDR1 MNHNS and CDR2 SASEGT.